Listed below are T cell receptor beta chains from one sample, sequenced in a study of blood T cell repertoires in COVID-19. TCRdb keeps only in-frame clones here, not all; method: immunoSEQ multiplex PCR. There are approximately 140,000 clones in the sample; around 86% occur only once, and about 5.7% lies in the top ten. Sequencing was performed on peripheral blood. These receptors all stem from a man older than 75 with acute or convalescent COVID-19. The CDR3 runs from the conserved cysteine through the conserved F or W. A D gene is named only where the DNA matches it firmly. The size field is filled for only some rows; it gives once, few, many or a size class.

v_call,j_call,clone_size,d_call,cdr3_aa,cdr3_nt
TRBV13,TRBJ1-1,-,TRBD1,CASSREGATLLNTEAFF,TGTGCCAGCAGCCGCGAGGGGGCTACTCTATTGAACACTGAAGCTTTCTTT
TRBV6-5,TRBJ2-7,once,TRBD2,CASSTELAGSYEQYF,TGTGCCAGCAGTACCGAACTAGCGGGCTCCTACGAGCAGTACTTC
TRBV5-1,TRBJ2-1,-,-,CASSLVLNEQFF,TGCGCCAGCAGCTTGGTCCTGAATGAGCAGTTCTTC
TRBV3-1/TRBV3-2,TRBJ2-4,-,-,CASSPPGGAKNIQYF,TGTGCCAGCAGCCCCCCCGGGGGAGCCAAAAACATTCAGTACTTC
TRBV7-9,TRBJ2-6,-,-,CASEPSGANVLTF,TGTGCCAGCGAGCCCTCTGGGGCCAACGTCCTGACTTTC
TRBV5-1,TRBJ1-2,-,TRBD1,CASSLDRGDYGYTF,TGCGCCAGCAGCCTGGACAGGGGTGACTATGGCTACACCTTC
TRBV19,TRBJ2-5,-,-,CASSSAPSPRETQYF,TGTGCCAGTAGCTCTGCCCCGTCCCCTCGGGAGACCCAGTACTTC
TRBV5-1,TRBJ1-1,-,-,CASSHGLLNTEAFF,TGCGCCAGCAGTCATGGACTGTTGAACACTGAAGCTTTCTTT
TRBV28,TRBJ2-1,-,-,CASSPGAYNEQFF,TGTGCCAGCAGCCCTGGAGCCTACAATGAGCAGTTCTTC
TRBV9,TRBJ2-3,-,TRBD2,CASSVGLAGGTSTDTQYF,TGTGCCAGCAGCGTCGGACTAGCGGGAGGGACTAGCACAGATACGCAGTATTTT
TRBV5-1,TRBJ2-3,-,TRBD2,CASSLTSGPLSTDTQYF,TGCGCCAGCAGCTTGACTAGCGGACCCCTTAGCACAGATACGCAGTATTTT
TRBV23-1,TRBJ1-6,-,TRBD1,CASRYHRGRGSPLHF,TGCGCCAGCAGATACCACAGGGGGCGGGGTTCACCCCTCCACTTT
TRBV7-9,TRBJ2-5,-,TRBD1,CASSHSGQQETQYF,TGTGCCAGCAGCCATTCGGGACAGCAAGAGACCCAGTACTTC